The 21 T cell receptor beta chains below come from one sample, sequenced in a study of glioma-infiltrating T cells. Amplification of TCR alpha and beta CDR3 regions from RNA used iRepertoire nested multiplex PCR. Using its own MiXCR run on the multiplex PCR reads, TCRdb lists one record per CDR3 protein. The repertoire holds around 100,000 distinct CDR3 sequences, with less than 30% as singletons. Sequencing was carried out using glioma tissue, nonneoplastic brain tissue, or PBMCs (not recorded which). All receptors come from a human donor with low-grade glioma or glioblastoma, undergoing nonglioma brain surgery, or in good health (not recorded which).

In the case of this clonotype: At one boundary the junction diverges from the germline segment, which might be a read error. The chain links TRBV27 to TRBJ2-5; no definite D call. CDR1 and CDR2 from the germline V gene are MNHEY and SMNVEV (reference sequence). CDR3 length equals 14 residues. The CDR3 protein is CASSSKVRREAQYF. The CDR3 nucleotides are TGTGCCAGCAGTTCCAAGGTTAGACGAGAGGCCCAGTACTTC.

Of note for this clonotype: This clone may be a read error of a much larger clone one base away. The chain couples TRBV7-9 to TRBJ2-3, with no clear D. Per germline, CDR1 SEHNR and CDR2 FQNEAQ (reference sequence). CDR3 length: 11 amino acids. The CDR3 here is CVSSVVDTQYF. CDR3 DNA: TGTGTCAGCAGCGTAGTAGATACGCAGTATTTT. Filled out from reference TRBV7-9 and TRBJ2-3, the complete variable domain reads DTGVSQNPRHKITKRGQNVTFRCDPISEHNRLYWYRQTLGQGPEFLTYFQNEAQLEKSRLLSDRFSAERPKGSFSTLEIQRTEQGDSAMYLCVSSVVDTQYFGPGTRLTVL.

In its sample, this clonotype was seen many times. The chain carries TRBV3-1 and TRBJ1-5; D is ambiguous. Germline CDR1 reads LGHDT; CDR2 reads YNNKEL (reference sequence). CDR3 length: 12 amino acids. V shed 8 bases and J shed 5 bases, with 10 bases lying between them. The CDR3 spells CASGLRDQPQHF. CDR3 nucleotide sequence: TGTGCCAGCGGATTACGGGATCAGCCCCAGCATTTT.

The sample holds many counts of this clonotype. The V gene is TRBV7-2, the J gene TRBJ2-5, with D uncertain. Germline-derived CDR1 and CDR2 are SGHTA and FQGNSA. V lost 4 bases, J lost 2 bases, and 5 bases lay in between. The CDR3 consists of 12 residues. CDR3 in amino acids: CASSWSQETQYF. DNA of the CDR3: TGTGCCAGCAGCTGGAGTCAAGAGACCCAGTACTTC.

This clonotype occurred a few times. The chain is built from TRBV7-6 and TRBJ1-4, with 12 bases identical to TRBD1. Germline CDR1 and CDR2: SGHVS and FNYEAQ. The CDR3 consists of 15 residues. Trimming cost V 4 bases and J 7 bases; bases outside gene matches: 4. The chain's CDR3 is CASSSGTGGFEKLFF. The CDR3 DNA is TGTGCCAGCAGCTCAGGGACAGGGGGCTTTGAAAAACTGTTTTTT.

This clonotype has just a few counts. The chain carries TRBV9 and TRBJ1-1; 8 bases are a match to TRBD1. CDR3 length: 15 residues. CDR1 SGDLS and CDR2 YYNGEE come from the germline V gene. The V segment lost 0 bases and the J segment 7 bases; nucleotides outside the gene matches: 8. The CDR3 loop reads CASSVAYGTGDEAFF. The CDR3 DNA follows: TGTGCCAGCAGCGTAGCCTACGGGACAGGCGATGAAGCTTTCTTT. Supplemented by reference TRBV9 and TRBJ1-1, the full variable domain reads DSGVTQTPKHLITATGQRVTLRCSPRSGDLSVYWYQQSLDQGLQFLIQYYNGEERAKGNILERFSAQQFPDLHSELNLSSLELGDSALYFCASSVAYGTGDEAFFGQGTRLTVV.

This clonotype was observed at least ten times. The chain is built from TRBV6-1 and TRBJ2-1; D is unresolved. Trimming removed 7 bases from V and 10 bases from J, with 14 bases in between. Looked up from germline, CDR1 is MNHNS and CDR2 is SASEGT. The CDR3 consists of 12 residues. The CDR3 loop reads CASNYAQPEQFF. As DNA, the CDR3 is TGTGCCAGCAATTACGCACAGCCGGAGCAGTTCTTC.

This clonotype was seen more than once but under ten times. The rearrangement joins TRBV4-3 to TRBJ2-1; D not resolved. CDR1 LGHNA and CDR2 YSLEER come from the germline V gene. CDR3 length: 10 residues. V shed 4 bases and J shed 15 bases, with 10 bases lying between them. In DNA, the CDR3 is TGCGCCAGCAGCCCCCCCGGTCTGTTCTTC. This encodes CASSPPGLFF.

This clonotype was counted ten times or more. The CDR3 here is CASGSPGGPYQETQYF. DNA of the CDR3: TGTGCCAGCGGGTCACCCGGGGGACCATACCAAGAGACCCAGTACTTC. V and J are TRBV6-1 and TRBJ2-5; D might be TRBD2 (6 bases). The germline gives CDR1 MNHNS, CDR2 SASEGT. Trimming pared 8 bases from V and 0 bases from J, leaving 19 bases between. CDR3 length: 16 amino acids.

Remarks on this clonotype: A much larger clone is a single base away; this may be a read error. This chain joins TRBV11-1 and TRBJ1-3; no firm D call. Germline V lookup: CDR1 SGHAT, CDR2 FQDESV (reference sequence). The length of the CDR3 is 13 residues. CDR3 sequence reads: CASSAYSGDTIYF. The CDR3 DNA reads TGTGCCAGCAGCGCGTACTCTGGAGACACCATATATTTT.

The chain combines TRBV6-6 with TRBJ2-7, with D tentatively TRBD1 (6 bases). Germline V gives CDR1 MNHNY, CDR2 SVGAGI (reference sequence). The CDR3 spans 17 residues. Trimming removed 0 bases at V and 5 bases at J, with 20 bases between. Written as DNA, the CDR3 is TGTGCCAGCAGTTACTCGAAAAAGAGATGGACAGATGACGAGCAGTACTTC. Residues: CASSYSKKRWTDDEQYF.

In this sample, this clonotype turned up many times. The chain couples TRBV27 to TRBJ1-2; D ambiguous. CDR3 size: 14 residues. V lost 2 bases and J 4 bases, leaving 11 bases between the germline ends. Germline V lookup: CDR1 MNHEY, CDR2 SMNVEV (reference sequence). CDR3 sequence: CASSLGGGPYGYTF. CDR3 coding DNA: TGTGCCAGCAGTTTAGGAGGCGGACCCTATGGCTACACCTTC.

This clonotype was seen many times. The chain carries TRBV20-1 and TRBJ2-7, with TRBD1 matching 8 bases. This CDR3 spans 13 amino acids. CDR1 and CDR2 (germline): DFQATT, SNEGSKA (reference sequence). With V trimmed by 6 bases and J by 7 bases, 11 bases remained unmatched. The CDR3 loop reads CSAPGTGSWEQYF. Here the CDR3 DNA reads TGCAGTGCCCCCGGGACAGGTTCTTGGGAGCAGTACTTC.

There are many counts of this clonotype. Here the CDR3 reads CASSPGVYQPQHF. The CDR3 DNA sequence: TGTGCCAGCTCACCCGGAGTGTATCAGCCCCAGCATTTT. The chain combines TRBV18 with TRBJ1-5; D uncertain. Germline CDR1 is KGHSH and CDR2 is LQKENI. The V end lost 3 bases, the J end lost 5 bases, and 8 bases lay between the germline ends. The CDR3 runs to 13 residues.

This clonotype appeared many times. The chain has TRBV4-1 and TRBJ1-2, with TRBD1 identical over 10 bases. There are 19 residues in the CDR3. From germline, CDR1 is MGHRA and CDR2 YSYEKL. V shed 2 bases and J 0 bases; nucleotides not matched to a gene: 12. The CDR3 region is CASSQPSGDRGSTNYGYTF. CDR3 in DNA: TGCGCCAGCAGCCAACCTAGTGGGGACAGGGGAAGTACTAACTATGGCTACACCTTC.

About this clonotype itself: A read error may explain this, as a much larger clone is one base away. J is TRBJ2-5 and V is TRBV2; D remains unclear. Trimming left V 6 bases short and J 0 bases short, with 8 bases between. Germline-derived CDR1 and CDR2 are SNHLY and FYNNEI. The CDR3 runs 13 residues. As DNA, the CDR3 is TGTGCCAGCAGCTTCACGAACCAAGAGACCCAGTACTTC. Translation: CASSFTNQETQYF.

In the case of this clonotype: The junction and the germline gene differ at one end; a read error may be behind it. The CDR3 spells CASSQLLVQGTQYF. CDR3 nucleotide sequence: TGCGCCAGCAGCCAATTATTGGTCCAAGGGACCCAGTACTTC. V is TRBV4-3 and J is TRBJ2-5, with unresolved D. In germline, CDR1 is LGHNA, CDR2 YSLEER. This CDR3 has 14 residues.

In its sample, this clonotype was seen many times. DNA of the CDR3: TGTGCCAGCAGCTTAACCGGGGCTAACACTGAAGCTTTCTTT. Translated: CASSLTGANTEAFF. The chain recombines TRBV7-9 with TRBJ1-1; tentative D call: TRBD1 (5 bases). This CDR3 region has 14 residues. Germline CDR1 and CDR2: SEHNR and FQNEAQ (reference sequence). V dropped 2 bases and J dropped 2 bases, with 9 bases sitting between them.

This clonotype was detected many times. The chain recombines TRBV6-1 with TRBJ1-1; D is undetermined. Trimming took off 8 bases at V and 1 base at J, with 14 bases between the two ends. The CDR3 spans 14 residues. Germline CDR1 reads MNHNS; CDR2 reads SASEGT. Here the CDR3 reads CASATITTNTEAFF. The CDR3 DNA reads as TGTGCCAGCGCTACAATTACTACGAACACTGAAGCTTTCTTT.

In this sample, this clonotype turned up once. A single base separates this from a much larger clone, so it may be a read error. The chain is built from TRBV20-1 and TRBJ1-6; possible D gene TRBD1, 6 bases. Per germline, CDR1 DFQATT and CDR2 SNEGSKA (reference sequence). The CDR3 sequence is 12 residues long. This CDR3 is CSATGSGSPPHF. CDR3 nucleotides: TGCAGCGCTACAGGGTCGGGTTCACCCCCCCACTTT.

This clonotype was seen many times. This chain connects TRBV7-3 to TRBJ2-3; D is unresolved. The V end was cut by 2 bases, the J end by 8 bases, with 14 bases between. Germline values: CDR1 SGHTA, CDR2 FQGTGA. This CDR3 has 14 amino acids. CDR3 sequence: CASSLQAGSGTQYF. CDR3 bases: TGTGCCAGCAGCTTACAAGCCGGATCTGGTACGCAGTATTTT.